This T cell receptor beta chain was captured by sequencing in a study of cytomegalovirus exposure and HLA in healthy donors. To note about this clone: Its antigen remains unidentified.

Use of 60 Vbeta and 13 Jbeta primers characterized the PCR. The repertoire was sequenced with immunoSEQ multiplex PCR; TCRdb's copy has only in-frame clones and lacks some. The repertoire consists of under 150,000 clones, with approximately 84% occurring once and the leading ten covering 2.7%. Study-wide results and limits: According to a later analysis, most TCR beta chains associated with CMV appeared HLA-restricted.

This CDR3 comprises 12 residues. The V and J ends lost 6 bases and 2 bases respectively, with 8 bases between them. Per the germline V gene, CDR1 is SQVTM and CDR2 is ANQGSEA. Sequenced input: PBMCs. J is TRBJ2-1 and V is TRBV29-1; the D gene is possibly TRBD1 (6 bases). The TCR sequence derives from a boy aged 2 to 10 in good health and CMV-seronegative. CDR3 protein: CSVRTAYNEQFF. The CDR3, as DNA: TGCAGCGTAAGGACAGCCTACAATGAGCAGTTCTTC.